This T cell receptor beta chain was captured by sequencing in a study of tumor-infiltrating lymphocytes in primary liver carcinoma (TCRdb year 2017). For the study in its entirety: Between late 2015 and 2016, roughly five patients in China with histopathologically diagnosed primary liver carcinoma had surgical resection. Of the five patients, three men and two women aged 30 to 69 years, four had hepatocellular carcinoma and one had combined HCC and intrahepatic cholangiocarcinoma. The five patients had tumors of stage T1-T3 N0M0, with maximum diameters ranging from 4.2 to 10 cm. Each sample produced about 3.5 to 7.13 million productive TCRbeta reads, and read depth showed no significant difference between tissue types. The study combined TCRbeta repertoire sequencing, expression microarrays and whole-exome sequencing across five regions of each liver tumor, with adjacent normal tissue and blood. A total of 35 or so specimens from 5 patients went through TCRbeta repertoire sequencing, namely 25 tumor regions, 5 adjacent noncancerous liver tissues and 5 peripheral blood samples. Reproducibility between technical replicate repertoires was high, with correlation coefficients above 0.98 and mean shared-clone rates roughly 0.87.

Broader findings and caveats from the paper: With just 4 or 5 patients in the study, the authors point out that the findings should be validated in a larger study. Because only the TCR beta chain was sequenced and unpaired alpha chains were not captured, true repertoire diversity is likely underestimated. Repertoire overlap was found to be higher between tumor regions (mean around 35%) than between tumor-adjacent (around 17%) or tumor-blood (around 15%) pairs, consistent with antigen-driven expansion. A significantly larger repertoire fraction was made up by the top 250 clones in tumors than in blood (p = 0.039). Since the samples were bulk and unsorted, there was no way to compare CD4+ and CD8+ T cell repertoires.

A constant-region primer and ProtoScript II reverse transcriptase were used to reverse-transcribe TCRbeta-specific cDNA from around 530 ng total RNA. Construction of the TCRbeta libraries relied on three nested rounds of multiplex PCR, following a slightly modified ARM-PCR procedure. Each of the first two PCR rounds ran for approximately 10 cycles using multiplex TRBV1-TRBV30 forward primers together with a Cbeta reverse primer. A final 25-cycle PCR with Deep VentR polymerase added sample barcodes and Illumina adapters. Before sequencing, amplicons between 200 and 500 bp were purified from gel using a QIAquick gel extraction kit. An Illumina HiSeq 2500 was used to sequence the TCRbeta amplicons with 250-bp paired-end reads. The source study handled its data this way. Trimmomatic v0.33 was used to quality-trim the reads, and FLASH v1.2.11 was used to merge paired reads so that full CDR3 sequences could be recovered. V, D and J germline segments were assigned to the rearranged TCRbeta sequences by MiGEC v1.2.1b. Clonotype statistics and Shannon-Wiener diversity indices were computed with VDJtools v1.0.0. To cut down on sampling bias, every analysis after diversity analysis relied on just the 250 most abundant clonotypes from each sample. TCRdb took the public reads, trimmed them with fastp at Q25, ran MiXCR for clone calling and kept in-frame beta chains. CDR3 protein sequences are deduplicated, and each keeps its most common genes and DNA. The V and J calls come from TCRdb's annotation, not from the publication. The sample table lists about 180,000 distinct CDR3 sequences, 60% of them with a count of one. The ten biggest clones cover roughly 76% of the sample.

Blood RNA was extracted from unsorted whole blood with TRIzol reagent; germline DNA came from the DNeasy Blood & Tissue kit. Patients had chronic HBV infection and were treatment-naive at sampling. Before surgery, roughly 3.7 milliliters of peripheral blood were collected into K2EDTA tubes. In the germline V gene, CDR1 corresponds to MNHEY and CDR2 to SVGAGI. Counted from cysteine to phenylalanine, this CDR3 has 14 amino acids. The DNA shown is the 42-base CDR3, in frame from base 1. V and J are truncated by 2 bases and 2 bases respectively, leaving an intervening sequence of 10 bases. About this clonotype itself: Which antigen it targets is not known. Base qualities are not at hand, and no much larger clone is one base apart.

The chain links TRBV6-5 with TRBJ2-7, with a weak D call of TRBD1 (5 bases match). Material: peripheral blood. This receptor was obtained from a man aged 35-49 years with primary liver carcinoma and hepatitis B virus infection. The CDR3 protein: CASSYIGHPYEQYF. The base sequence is TGTGCCAGCAGTTACATTGGACATCCCTACGAGCAGTACTTC.